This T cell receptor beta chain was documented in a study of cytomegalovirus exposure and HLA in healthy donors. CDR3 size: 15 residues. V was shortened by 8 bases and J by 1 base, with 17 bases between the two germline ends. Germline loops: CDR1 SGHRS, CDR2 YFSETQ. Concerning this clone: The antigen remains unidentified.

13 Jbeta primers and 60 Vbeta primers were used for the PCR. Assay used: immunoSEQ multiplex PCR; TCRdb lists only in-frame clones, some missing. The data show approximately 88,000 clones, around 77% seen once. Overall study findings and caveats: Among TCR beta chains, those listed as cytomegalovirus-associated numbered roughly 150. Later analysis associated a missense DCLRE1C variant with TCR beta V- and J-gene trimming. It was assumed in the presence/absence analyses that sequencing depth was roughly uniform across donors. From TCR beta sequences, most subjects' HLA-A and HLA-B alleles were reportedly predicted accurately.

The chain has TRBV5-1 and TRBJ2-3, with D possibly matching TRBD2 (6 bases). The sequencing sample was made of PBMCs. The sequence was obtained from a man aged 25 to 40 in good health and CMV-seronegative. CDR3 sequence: CASNPGWEGTDTQYF. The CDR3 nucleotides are TGCGCCAGTAACCCCGGTTGGGAGGGCACAGATACGCAGTATTTT.